The rows below give T cell receptor beta chains drawn from one sample of a study of blood T cell repertoires in COVID-19. Only in-frame clones appear in the TCRdb table, and some are missing; sequencing was by immunoSEQ multiplex PCR. The sample yields about 210,000 clones, around 90% seen once. The sequencing sample was made of peripheral blood. The receptors here all came from a man between 65 and 85 years old with acute or convalescent COVID-19. Each CDR3 is given with its conserved first and last residue. Each record gives: V gene, CDR3 protein.

V gene: TRBV18; CDR3 protein: CASSPAGQISGNTIYF
V gene: TRBV20-1; CDR3 protein: CSASSGGAAYNEQFF
V gene: TRBV28; CDR3 protein: CASNNGGSYEQYF
V gene: TRBV3-1/TRBV3-2; CDR3 protein: CASSWLDEGEQYF
V gene: TRBV28; CDR3 protein: CASSIAGDFNEQFF
V gene: TRBV7-9; CDR3 protein: CASSLLGSGNEQYF
V gene: TRBV4-1; CDR3 protein: CASSQGSGTGGGYTF
V gene: TRBV14; CDR3 protein: CASSPRDSGYTF
V gene: TRBV7-8; CDR3 protein: CASSWTGSGTYEQYF
V gene: TRBV5-1; CDR3 protein: CASSLYVGQGYQNTGELFF
V gene: TRBV3-1/TRBV3-2; CDR3 protein: CASSQGLATFF